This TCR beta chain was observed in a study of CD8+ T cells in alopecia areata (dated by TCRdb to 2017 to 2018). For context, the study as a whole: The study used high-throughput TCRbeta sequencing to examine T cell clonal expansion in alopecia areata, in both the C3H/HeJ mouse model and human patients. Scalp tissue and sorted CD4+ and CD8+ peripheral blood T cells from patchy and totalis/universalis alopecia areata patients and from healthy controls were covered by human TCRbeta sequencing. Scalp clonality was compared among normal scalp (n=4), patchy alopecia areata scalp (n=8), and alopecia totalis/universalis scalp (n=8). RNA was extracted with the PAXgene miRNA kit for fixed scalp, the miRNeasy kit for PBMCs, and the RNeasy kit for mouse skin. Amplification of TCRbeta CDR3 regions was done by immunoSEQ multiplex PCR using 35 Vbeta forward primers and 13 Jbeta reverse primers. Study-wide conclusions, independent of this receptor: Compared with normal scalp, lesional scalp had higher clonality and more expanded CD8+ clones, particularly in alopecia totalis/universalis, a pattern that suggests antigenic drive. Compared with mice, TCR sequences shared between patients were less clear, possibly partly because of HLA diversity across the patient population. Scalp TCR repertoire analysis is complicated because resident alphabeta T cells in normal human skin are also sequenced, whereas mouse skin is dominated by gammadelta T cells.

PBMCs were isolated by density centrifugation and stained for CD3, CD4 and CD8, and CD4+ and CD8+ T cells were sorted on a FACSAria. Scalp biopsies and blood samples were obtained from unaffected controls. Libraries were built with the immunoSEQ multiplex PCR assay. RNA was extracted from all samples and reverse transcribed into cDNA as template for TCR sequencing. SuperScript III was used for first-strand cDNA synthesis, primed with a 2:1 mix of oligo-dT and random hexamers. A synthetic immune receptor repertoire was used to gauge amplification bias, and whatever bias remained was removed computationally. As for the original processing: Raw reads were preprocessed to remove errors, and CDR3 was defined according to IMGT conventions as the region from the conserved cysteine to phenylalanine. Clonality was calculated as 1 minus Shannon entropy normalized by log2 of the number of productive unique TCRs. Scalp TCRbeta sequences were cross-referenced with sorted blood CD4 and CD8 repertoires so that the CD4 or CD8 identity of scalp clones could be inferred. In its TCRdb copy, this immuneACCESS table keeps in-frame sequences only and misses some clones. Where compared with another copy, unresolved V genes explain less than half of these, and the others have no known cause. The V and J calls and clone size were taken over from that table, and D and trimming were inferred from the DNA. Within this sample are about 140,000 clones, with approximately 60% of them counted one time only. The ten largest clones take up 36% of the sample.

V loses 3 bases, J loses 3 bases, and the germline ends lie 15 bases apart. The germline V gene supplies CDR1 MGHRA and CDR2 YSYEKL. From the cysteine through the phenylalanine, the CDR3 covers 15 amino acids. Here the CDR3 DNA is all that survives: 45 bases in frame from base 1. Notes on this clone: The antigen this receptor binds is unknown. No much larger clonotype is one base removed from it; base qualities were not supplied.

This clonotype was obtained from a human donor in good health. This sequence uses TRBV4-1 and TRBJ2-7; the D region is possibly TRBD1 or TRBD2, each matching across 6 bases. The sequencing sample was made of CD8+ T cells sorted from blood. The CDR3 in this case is CASSQTGGRDYEQYF. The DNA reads TGCGCCAGCAGCCAGACTGGGGGGCGCGACTACGAGCAGTACTTC.